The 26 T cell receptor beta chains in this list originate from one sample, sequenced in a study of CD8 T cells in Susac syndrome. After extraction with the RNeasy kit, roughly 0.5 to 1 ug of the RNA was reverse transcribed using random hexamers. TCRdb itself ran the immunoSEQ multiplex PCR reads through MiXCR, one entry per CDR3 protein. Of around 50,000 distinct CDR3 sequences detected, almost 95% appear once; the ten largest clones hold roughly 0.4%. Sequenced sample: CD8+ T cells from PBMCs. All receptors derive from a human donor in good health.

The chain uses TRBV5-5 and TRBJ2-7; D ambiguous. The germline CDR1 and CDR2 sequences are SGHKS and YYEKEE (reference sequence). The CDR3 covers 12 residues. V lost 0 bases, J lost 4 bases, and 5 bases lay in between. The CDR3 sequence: CASSLGYYEQYF. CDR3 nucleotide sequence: TGTGCCAGCAGCTTGGGTTATTACGAGCAGTACTTC. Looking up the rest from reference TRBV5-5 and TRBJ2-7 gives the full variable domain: DAGVTQSPTHLIKTRGQQVTLRCSPISGHKSVSWYQQVLGQGPQFIFQYYEKEERGRGNFPDRFSARQFPNYSSELNVNALLLGDSALYLCASSLGYYEQYFGPGTRLTVT.

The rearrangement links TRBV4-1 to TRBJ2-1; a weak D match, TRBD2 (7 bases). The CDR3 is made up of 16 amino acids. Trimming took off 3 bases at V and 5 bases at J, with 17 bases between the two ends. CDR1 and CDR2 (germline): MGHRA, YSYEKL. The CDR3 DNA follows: TGCGCCAGCAGCCATGATGGGGGGGCCAAAAACAATGAGCAGTTCTTC. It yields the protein CASSHDGGAKNNEQFF.

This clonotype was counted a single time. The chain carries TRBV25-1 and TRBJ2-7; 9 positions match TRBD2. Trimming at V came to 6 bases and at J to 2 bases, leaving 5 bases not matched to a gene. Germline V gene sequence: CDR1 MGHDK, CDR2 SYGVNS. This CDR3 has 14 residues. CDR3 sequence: CASRTSGSTYEQYF. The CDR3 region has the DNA TGTGCCAGCAGGACTAGCGGATCTACCTACGAGCAGTACTTC.

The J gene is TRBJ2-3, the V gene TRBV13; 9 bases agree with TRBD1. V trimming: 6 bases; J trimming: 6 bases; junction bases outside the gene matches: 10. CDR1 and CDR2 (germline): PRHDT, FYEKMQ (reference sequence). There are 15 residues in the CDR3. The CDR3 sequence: CASRYRGPRVDTQYF. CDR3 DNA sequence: TGTGCCAGCAGGTACAGGGGGCCCCGAGTGGATACGCAGTATTTT.

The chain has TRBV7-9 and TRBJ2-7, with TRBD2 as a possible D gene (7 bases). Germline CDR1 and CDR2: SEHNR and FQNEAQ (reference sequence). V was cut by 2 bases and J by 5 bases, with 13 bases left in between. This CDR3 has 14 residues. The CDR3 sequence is CASSLSIGGDEQYF. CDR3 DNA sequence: TGTGCCAGCAGCTTATCGATAGGGGGGGACGAGCAGTACTTC.

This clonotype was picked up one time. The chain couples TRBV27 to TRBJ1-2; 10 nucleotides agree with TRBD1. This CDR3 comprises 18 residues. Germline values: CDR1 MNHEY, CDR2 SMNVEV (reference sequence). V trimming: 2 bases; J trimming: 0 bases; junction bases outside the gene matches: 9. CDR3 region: CASSLGAGQGRTNYGYTF. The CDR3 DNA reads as TGTGCCAGCAGTTTAGGGGCGGGACAGGGGAGAACTAACTATGGCTACACCTTC.

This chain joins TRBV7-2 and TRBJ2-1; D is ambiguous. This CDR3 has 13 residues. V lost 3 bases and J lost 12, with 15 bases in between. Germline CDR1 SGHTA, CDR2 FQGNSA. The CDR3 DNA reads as TGTGCCAGCAGCTTTCTGGGGAAAGGCGCGCAGTTCTTC. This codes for CASSFLGKGAQFF.

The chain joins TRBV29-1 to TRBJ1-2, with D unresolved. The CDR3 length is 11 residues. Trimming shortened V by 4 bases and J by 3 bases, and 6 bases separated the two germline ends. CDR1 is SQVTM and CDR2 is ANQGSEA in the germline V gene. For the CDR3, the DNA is TGCAGCGTTGTCGGGGACTATGGCTACACCTTC. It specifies CSVVGDYGYTF.

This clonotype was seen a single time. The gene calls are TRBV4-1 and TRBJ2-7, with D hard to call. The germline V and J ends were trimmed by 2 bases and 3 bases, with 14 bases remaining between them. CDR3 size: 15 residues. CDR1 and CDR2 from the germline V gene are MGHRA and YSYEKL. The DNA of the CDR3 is TGCGCCAGCAGCCAAAAAGGACGGAGTAACTACGAGCAGTACTTC. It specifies CASSQKGRSNYEQYF.

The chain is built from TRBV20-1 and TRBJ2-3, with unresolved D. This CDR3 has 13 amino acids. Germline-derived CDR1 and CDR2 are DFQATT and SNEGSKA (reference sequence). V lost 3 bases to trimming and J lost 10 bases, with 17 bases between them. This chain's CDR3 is CSASTRLGDAQYF. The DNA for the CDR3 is TGCAGTGCTAGTACGAGACTTGGGGATGCGCAGTATTTT.

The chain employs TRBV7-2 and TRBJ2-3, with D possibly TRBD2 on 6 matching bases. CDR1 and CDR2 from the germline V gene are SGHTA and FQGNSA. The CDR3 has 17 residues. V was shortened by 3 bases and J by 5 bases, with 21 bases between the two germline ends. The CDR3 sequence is CASSLKPRERRKDTQYF. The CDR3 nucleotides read TGTGCCAGCAGCTTGAAACCCCGGGAGCGAAGGAAAGATACGCAGTATTTT.

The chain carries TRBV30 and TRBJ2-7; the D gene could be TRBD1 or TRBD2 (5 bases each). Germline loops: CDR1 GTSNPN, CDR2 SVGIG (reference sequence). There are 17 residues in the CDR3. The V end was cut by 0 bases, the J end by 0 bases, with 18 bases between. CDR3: CAWSVRPGPSLSYEQYF. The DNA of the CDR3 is TGTGCCTGGAGTGTCCGGCCGGGACCCTCCCTCTCCTACGAGCAGTACTTC.

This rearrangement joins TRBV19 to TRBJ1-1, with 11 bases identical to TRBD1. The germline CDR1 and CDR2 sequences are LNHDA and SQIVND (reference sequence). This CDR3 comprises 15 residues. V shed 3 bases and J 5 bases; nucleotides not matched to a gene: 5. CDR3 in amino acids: CASSMDRGQRTEAFF. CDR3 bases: TGTGCCAGTAGTATGGACAGGGGGCAACGAACTGAAGCTTTCTTT.

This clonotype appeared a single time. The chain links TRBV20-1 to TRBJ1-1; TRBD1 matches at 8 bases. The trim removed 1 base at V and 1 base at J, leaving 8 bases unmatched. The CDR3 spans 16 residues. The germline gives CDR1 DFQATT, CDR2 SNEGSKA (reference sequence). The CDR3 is CSARAYLGQANTEAFF. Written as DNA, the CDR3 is TGCAGTGCTAGAGCATATTTGGGACAGGCGAACACTGAAGCTTTCTTT.

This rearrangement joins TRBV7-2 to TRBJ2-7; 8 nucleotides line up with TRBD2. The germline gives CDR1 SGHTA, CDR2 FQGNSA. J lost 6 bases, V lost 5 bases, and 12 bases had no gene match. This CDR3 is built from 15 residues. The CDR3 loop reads CASSQPGLVFGEQYF. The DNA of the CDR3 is TGTGCCAGCAGCCAACCGGGACTAGTATTCGGCGAGCAGTACTTC.

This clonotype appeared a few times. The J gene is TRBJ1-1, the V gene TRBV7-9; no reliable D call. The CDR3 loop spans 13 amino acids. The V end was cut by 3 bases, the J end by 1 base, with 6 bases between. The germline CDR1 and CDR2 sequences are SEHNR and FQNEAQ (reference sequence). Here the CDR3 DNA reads TGTGCCAGCAGCTTTGATGAGAACACTGAAGCTTTCTTT. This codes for CASSFDENTEAFF.

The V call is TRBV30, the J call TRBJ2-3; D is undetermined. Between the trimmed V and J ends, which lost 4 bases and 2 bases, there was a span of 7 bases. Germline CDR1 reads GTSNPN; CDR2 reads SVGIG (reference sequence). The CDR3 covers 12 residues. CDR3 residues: CAWTGFTDTQYF. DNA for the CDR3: TGTGCCTGGACAGGCTTCACAGATACGCAGTATTTT.

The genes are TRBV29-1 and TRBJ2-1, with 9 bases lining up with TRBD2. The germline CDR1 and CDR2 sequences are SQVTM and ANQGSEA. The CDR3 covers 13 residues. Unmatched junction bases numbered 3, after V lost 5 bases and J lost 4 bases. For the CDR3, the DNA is TGCAGCGTTATAACTAGCGGGTACAATGAGCAGTTCTTC. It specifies CSVITSGYNEQFF.

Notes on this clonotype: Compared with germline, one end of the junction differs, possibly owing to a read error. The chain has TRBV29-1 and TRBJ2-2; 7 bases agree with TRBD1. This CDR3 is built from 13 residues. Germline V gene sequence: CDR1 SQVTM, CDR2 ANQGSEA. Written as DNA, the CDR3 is TGCAGCCTTGAGGACAGGCATAACGGGGAGCTGTTTTTT. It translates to CSLEDRHNGELFF.

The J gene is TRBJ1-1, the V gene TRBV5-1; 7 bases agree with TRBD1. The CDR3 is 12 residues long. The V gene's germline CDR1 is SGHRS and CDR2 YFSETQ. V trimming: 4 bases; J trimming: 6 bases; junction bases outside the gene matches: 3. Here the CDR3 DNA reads TGCGCCAGCAGCCCCGGGACAGCTGAAGCTTTCTTT. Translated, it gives CASSPGTAEAFF.

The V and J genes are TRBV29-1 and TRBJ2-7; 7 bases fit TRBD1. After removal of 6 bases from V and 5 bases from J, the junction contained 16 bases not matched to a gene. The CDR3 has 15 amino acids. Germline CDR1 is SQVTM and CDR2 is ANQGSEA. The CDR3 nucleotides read TGCAGCGTAACTACACCGGGACAGCTAAGAGACGAGCAGTACTTC. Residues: CSVTTPGQLRDEQYF.

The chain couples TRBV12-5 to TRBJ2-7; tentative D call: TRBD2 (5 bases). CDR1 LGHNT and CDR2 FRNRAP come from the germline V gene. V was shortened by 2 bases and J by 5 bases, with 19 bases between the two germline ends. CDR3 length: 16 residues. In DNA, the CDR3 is TGTGCTAGTGGTTTGCCTACCCCCAGAGGGCCCGACGAGCAGTACTTC. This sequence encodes CASGLPTPRGPDEQYF.

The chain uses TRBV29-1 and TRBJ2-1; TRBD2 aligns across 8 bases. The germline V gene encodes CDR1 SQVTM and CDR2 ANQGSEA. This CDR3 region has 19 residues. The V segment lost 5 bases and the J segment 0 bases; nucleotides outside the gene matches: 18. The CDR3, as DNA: TGCAGCGTTTTTGGAGTAGCGGGAACGAAAATGAGCTCCTACAATGAGCAGTTCTTC. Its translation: CSVFGVAGTKMSSYNEQFF.

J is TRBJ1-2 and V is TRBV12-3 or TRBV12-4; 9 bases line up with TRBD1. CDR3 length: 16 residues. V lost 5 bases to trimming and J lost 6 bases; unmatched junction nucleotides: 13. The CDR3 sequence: CASSRPGTGLVNGYTF. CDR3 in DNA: TGTGCCAGCAGTCGTCCCGGGACAGGGCTGGTAAATGGCTACACCTTC.

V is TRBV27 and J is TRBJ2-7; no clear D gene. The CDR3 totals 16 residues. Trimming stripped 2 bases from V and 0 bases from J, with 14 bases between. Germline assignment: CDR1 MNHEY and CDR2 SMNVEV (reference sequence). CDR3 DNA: TGTGCCAGCAGTTTACGAAGCCGGAGAGACTCCTACGAGCAGTACTTC. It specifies CASSLRSRRDSYEQYF.

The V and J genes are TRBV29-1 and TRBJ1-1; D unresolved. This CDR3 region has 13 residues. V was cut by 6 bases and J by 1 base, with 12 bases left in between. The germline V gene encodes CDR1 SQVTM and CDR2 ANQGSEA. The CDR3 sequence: CSVDLRSNTEAFF. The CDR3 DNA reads TGCAGCGTGGACCTTCGTTCGAACACTGAAGCTTTCTTT.